These T cell receptor beta chains were read from a single sample in a study of shared T cell receptors in the human thymus. TCRdb's copy holds only in-frame clones and misses some; the assay was immunoSEQ multiplex PCR. The table lists hundreds of thousands of clones, 88% of them singletons. These data were also filed under a second study, of human thymus T cells.

Material: thymocytes. The source is a boy under two years old with a congenital heart defect. Both conserved end residues are part of each CDR3.

v_call | cdr3_aa
TRBV4-1 | CASSQVPHGTSVYNEQFF
TRBV19 | CATSSGRSNEQFF
TRBV7-2 | CASSRQGLEDPYQETQYF
TRBV5-4 | CASSFHRQGGTGELFF
TRBV27 | CASSLRSGASGSYEQYF
TRBV5-4 | CASSQGLAGGPSNEQFF
TRBV27 | CASSPPGLAGVPPTGELFF
TRBV5-4 | CASSPEGGRARGYTF
TRBV5-4 | CASSSGQSSNTIYF
TRBV5-1 | CASSTGQGAPASPDEQYF
TRBV30 | CAWSVESGRAKETQYF
TRBV19 | CASSALLERTVRQPQHF
TRBV11-3 | CASSLVRQKSYNEQFF
TRBV27 | CASSLLGPEWLDEDTEAFF
TRBV9 | CASSVGQGLEKLFF
TRBV15 | CATSRVVGRTQGTQYF
TRBV5-1 | CASSLGTSGRGTYNEQFF
TRBV7-6 | CASSHPDRPQETQYF
TRBV5-1 | CASSLAGREGLYEQYF
TRBV28 | CASTQVGREQETQYF